Below, one TCR beta chain is given with its context. The CDR3 runs to 14 residues. V lost 1 base, J lost 3 bases, and 10 bases lay in between. Germline CDR1 reads SGHVS; CDR2 reads FNYEAQ. This sample is part of a study of shared clonotypes between healthy human individuals. Libraries were prepared by immunoSEQ multiplex PCR; TCRdb keeps only in-frame clonotypes and omits some of them. The sample lists some 120,000 clones, 68% occurring once. The specimen was memory CD8+ T cells sorted from blood. Noted subset: CD45RO+ cells pooled with CCR7-negative TemRA cells. The chain links TRBV7-6 to TRBJ2-7; no definite D call. This receptor was obtained from a woman in her twenties or thirties in good health. The CDR3 region is CASSLVDGFYEQYF. In DNA, the CDR3 is TGTGCCAGCAGCTTAGTCGACGGCTTCTACGAGCAGTACTTC.